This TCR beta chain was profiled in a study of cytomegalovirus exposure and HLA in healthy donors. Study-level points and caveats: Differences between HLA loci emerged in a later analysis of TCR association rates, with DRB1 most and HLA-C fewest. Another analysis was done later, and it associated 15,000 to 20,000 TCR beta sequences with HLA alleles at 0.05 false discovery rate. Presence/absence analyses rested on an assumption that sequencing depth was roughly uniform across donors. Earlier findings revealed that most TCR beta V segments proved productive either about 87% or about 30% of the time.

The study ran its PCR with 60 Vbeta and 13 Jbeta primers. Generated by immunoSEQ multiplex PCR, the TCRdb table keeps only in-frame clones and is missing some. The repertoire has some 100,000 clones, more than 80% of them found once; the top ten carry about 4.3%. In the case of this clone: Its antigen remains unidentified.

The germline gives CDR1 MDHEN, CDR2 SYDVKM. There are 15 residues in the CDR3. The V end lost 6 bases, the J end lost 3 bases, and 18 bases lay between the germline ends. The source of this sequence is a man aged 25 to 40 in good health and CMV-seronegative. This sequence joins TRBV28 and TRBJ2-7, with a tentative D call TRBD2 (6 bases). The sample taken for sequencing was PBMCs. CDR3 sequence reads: CASSTPNSGDYEQYF. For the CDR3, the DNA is TGTGCCAGCAGCACCCCCAATAGCGGAGACTACGAGCAGTACTTC. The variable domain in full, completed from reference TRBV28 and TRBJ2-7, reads DVKVTQSSRYLVKRTGEKVFLECVQDMDHENMFWYRQDPGLGLRLIYFSYDVKMKEKGDIPEGYSVSREKKERFSLILESASTNQTSMYLCASSTPNSGDYEQYFGPGTRLTVT.